This TCR beta chain is drawn from a study of OX40 agonist ivuxolimab in advanced cancers. General notes on the study: Ivuxolimab was a fully human IgG2 agonistic monoclonal antibody targeting the costimulatory receptor OX40 (CD134). Intravenous ivuxolimab was administered to patients every 2 weeks at six dose levels: 0.01, 0.1, 0.3, 1.5, 3 and 10 mg/kg. Of the approximately 50 dose-escalation patients, hepatocellular carcinoma was present in roughly 19, melanoma in approximately 15, renal cell carcinoma in 9 and head and neck cancer in 9. In the dose-escalation cohort, 65% to 85% of patients were male, and the mean age was roughly 60 years with a range of roughly 20 to 79. Prior anti-PD-1, anti-PD-L1 or anti-CTLA-4 therapy was permitted, and checkpoint inhibitors had been received by around 40% of dose-escalation patients. Three dose-escalation patients achieved partial responses, one with hepatocellular carcinoma and two with cutaneous melanoma. Peripheral TCRbeta sequencing aimed to test whether ivuxolimab altered TCR sequence diversity and caused clonal T-cell expansion. The monotherapy dose-escalation portion (N ≈ 52 patients) of the phase I ivuxolimab trial is reported in the paper.

The CDR3 has 14 amino acids, counting the end cysteine and phenylalanine. Just the 42-base CDR3 DNA is kept, in frame starting at base 1. The germline V gene (reference sequence) sets CDR1 to MNHNY and CDR2 to SVGAGI. Clipping removes 6 bases from V and 7 bases from J, with 4 as the unmatched junction base count. Genomic DNA was isolated from the sorted cells so that the TCRbeta CDR3 region could be sequenced. The immunoSEQ Assay was used for sequencing of TCRbeta CDR3 regions. The immuneACCESS repertoire file appears here via TCRdb, limited to in-frame rearrangements. These files lack a portion of the clones; in checked studies, under half of the deficit traces to unresolved V genes, and the cause of the others is not known. In all, the sample holds some 70,000 clones, and about 86% of those were seen once. The ten largest account for more than 2.5% of the sample. This clone was counted between two and nine times. Its cognate antigen has yet to be identified. Nothing much larger sits one base from this clone, and base qualities are not available.

General findings and caveats noted by the study authors: At doses of 0.1 to 3.0 mg/kg, clonal expansion of both CD4+ and CD8+ T cells in blood was seen between baseline and week 6. The antigen specificity of the peripheral T cells that underwent clonal expansion was not determined. Partial responders in the 0.1-3.0 mg/kg groups had among the lowest normalized peripheral clonal expansion, especially among CD8+ T cells. After ivuxolimab, more expanded clones were found on average in CD8+ T cells than in CD4+ T cells. Low levels of normalized T-cell clonal expansion were also seen in some patients who did not respond.

Patients with autoimmune disease history or receiving systemic immunosuppression were excluded from the trial. Peripheral blood for TCR sequencing was collected from all dose cohorts at baseline, on cycle 4 day 1, and on cycle 7 day 1. Samples came from an open-label, multicenter, first-in-human phase I dose-escalation trial of ivuxolimab. The trial enrolled adults with locally advanced or metastatic head and neck squamous cell, hepatocellular, melanoma or renal cell carcinoma. Before TCR sequencing, CD4+ T cells and CD8+ T cells were sorted from peripheral blood as separate populations. The sample consisted of CD4+ or CD8+ T cells sorted from blood, taken in a trial of the OX40 agonist ivuxolimab. The chain is made from TRBV6-6 and TRBJ1-6; the central 9 bases match TRBD1. The receptor was derived from an adult with an advanced solid tumor such as melanoma, head and neck, liver or kidney cancer. The bases read TGTGCCAGCAGGTCGACAGGGGGGAATTCACCCCTCCACTTT. Its protein reads: CASRSTGGNSPLHF.